The present T cell receptor (beta chain) was sequenced within a study of multiple sclerosis patients with progressive multifocal leukoencephalopathy. The CDR3 is 12 residues long. The V end lost 8 bases, the J end lost 4 bases, and 12 bases lay between the germline ends. From germline, CDR1 is SNHLY and CDR2 FYNNEI. As concerns this clone: What it binds is not known.

This sample's time point: time of PML onset. The table came from immunoSEQ multiplex PCR; TCRdb's copy has only in-frame clones and leaves some out. The sample records about 31,000 clones, 87% being singletons. General observations from the study: No common TRBV or TRBJ usage or pairing appeared at PML. Most PML patients had lower entropy, suggesting less diverse TRB repertoires. Before and during natalizumab, the clones expanded at PML already existed.

The chain employs TRBV2 and TRBJ2-7; D call uncertain. The sequences come from PBMCs, collected from a patient treated with natalizumab. The clonotype was recovered from a woman in her 40s with progressive multifocal leukoencephalopathy. CDR3 in amino acids: CASGEGWYEQYF. The CDR3 nucleotides read TGTGCCAGCGGGGAAGGGTGGTACGAGCAGTACTTC.